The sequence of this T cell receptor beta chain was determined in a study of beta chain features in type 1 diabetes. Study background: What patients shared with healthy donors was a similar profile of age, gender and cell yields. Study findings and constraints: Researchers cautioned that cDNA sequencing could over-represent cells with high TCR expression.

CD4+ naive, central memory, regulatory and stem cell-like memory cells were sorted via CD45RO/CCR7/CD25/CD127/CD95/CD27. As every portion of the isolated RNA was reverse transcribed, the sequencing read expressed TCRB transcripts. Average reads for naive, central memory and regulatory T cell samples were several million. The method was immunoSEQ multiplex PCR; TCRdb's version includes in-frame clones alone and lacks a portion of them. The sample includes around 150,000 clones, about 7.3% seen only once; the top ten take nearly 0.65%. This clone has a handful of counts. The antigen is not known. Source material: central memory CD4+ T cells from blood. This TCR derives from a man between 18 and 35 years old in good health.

The CDR3 region has the DNA TGTGCCAGCAGCCCAGGACAGGGAGCGGGCGAGCAGTACTTC. Protein: CASSPGQGAGEQYF. The chain joins TRBV7-9 to TRBJ2-7, with 8 bases aligning to TRBD1. There are 14 residues in the CDR3. J gave up 6 bases and V 5 bases, and 9 bases lay outside the gene matches. In germline, CDR1 is SEHNR, CDR2 FQNEAQ (reference sequence).